Here is one T cell receptor (beta chain) with its context. Its antigen is as yet unknown. Produced via immunoSEQ multiplex PCR; TCRdb's table is partial and in-frame only. Of 150,000 to 200,000 clones listed, about nine tenths are singletons. These data are taken from a study of T cell responses to AZD1222 COVID-19 vaccine. Study-level information: Analyses pooled second doses at about 4 or about 12 weeks. Study results and limitations: Vaccine-associated CD4 TCRs ranged over spike, dominating at 160-218 and 743-854. White British ancestry dominated among donors, who included more females, and clonal diversity was possibly underestimated. The reported proportion of spike-specific TCRs targeting unmutated variant regions was nearly half.

Looked up from germline, CDR1 is LGHDT and CDR2 is YNNKEL (reference sequence). V was cut by 3 bases and J by 3 bases, with 11 bases left in between. The CDR3 totals 14 residues. This chain joins TRBV3-1 (or the pseudogene TRBV3-2) and TRBJ1-2; D may be TRBD1 (5 bases). The clonotype was recovered from an adult in good health. The input for sequencing was peripheral blood, taken on day 0 of AZD1222 vaccination. CDR3 sequence (DNA): TGTGCCAGCAGCCAGGGGGGAAGCGACTATGGCTACACCTTC. It encodes CASSQGGSDYGYTF.